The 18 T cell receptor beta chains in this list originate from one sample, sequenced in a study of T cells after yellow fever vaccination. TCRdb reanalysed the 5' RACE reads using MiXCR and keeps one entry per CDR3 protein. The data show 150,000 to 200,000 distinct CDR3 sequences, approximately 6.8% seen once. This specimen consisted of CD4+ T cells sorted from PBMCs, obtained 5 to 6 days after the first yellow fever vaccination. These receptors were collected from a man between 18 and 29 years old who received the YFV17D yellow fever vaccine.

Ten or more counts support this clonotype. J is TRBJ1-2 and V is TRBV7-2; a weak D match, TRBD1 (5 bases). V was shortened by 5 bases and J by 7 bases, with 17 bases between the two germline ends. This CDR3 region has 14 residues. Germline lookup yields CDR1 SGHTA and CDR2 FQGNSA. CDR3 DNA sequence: TGTGCCAGCAGCCCCGTGCGGGGGGTCGGTGGCTACACCTTC. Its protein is CASSPVRGVGGYTF.

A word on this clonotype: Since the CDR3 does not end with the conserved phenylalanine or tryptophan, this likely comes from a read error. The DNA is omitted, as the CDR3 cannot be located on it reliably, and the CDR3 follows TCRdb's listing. The CDR3 is CASNPDRGHVIATY. The gene calls are TRBV7-2 and TRBJ1-2; the table's D gene call, TRBD1, was not cross checked with the DNA. Germline V gene data show CDR1 as SGHTA and CDR2 as FQGNSA. Inclusive of both ends, the CDR3 amounts to 14 amino acids.

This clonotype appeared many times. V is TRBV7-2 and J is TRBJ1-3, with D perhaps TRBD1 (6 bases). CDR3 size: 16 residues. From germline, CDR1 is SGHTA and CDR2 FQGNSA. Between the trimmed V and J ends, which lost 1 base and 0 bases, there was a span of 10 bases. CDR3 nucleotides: TGTGCCAGCAGCTTAGGGGGGCCCGCCTCTGGAAACACCATATATTTT. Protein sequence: CASSLGGPASGNTIYF.

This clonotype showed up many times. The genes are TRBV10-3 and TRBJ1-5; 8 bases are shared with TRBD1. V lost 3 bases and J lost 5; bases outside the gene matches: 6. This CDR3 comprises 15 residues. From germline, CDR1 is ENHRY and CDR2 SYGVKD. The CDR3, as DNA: TGTGCCATCAGTGACCGGACAGGGTCAGATCAGCCCCAGCATTTT. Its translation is CAISDRTGSDQPQHF.

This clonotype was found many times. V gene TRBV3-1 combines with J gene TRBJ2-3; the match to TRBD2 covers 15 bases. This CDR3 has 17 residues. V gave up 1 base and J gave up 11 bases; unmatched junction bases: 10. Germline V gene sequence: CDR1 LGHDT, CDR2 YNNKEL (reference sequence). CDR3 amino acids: CASSQGRTSGGAFRQYF. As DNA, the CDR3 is TGTGCCAGCAGCCAAGGTCGGACTAGCGGGGGGGCCTTCCGGCAGTATTTT.

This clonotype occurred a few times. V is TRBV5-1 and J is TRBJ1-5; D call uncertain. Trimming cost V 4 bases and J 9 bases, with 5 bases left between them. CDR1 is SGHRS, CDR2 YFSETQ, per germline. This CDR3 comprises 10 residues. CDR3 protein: CASSLGPQHF. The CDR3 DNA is TGCGCCAGCAGCCTAGGGCCCCAGCATTTT.

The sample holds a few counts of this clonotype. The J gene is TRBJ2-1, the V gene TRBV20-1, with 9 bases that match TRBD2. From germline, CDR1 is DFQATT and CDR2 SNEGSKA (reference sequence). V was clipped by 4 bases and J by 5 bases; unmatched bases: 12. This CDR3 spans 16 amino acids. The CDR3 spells CSANGASGVVDNEQFF. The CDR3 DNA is TGCAGTGCTAATGGGGCTAGCGGGGTAGTCGACAATGAGCAGTTCTTC.

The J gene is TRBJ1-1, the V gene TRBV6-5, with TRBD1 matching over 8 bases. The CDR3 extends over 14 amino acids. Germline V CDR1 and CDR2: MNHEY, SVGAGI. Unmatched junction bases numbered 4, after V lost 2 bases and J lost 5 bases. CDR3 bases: TGTGCCAGCAGTTACGACAGGGGAGGGACTGAAGCTTTCTTT. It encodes CASSYDRGGTEAFF.

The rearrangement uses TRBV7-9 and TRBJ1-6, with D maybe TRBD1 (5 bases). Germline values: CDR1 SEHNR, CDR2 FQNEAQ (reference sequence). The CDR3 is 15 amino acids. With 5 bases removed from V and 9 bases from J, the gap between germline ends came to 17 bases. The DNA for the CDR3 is TGTGCCAGCAGCCCAGTTCCGGGAAGGGGTTCACCCCTCCACTTT. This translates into CASSPVPGRGSPLHF.

CDR3 sequence (DNA): TGCGCCAGCAGCGCCGCTGGAGGGGATGGCTACACCTTC. Its protein is CASSAAGGDGYTF. This chain joins TRBV4-3 and TRBJ1-2, with D possibly matching TRBD1 (5 bases). Germline V CDR1 and CDR2: LGHNA, YSLEER. This CDR3 comprises 13 residues. The V end was cut by 5 bases, the J end by 6 bases, with 13 bases between.

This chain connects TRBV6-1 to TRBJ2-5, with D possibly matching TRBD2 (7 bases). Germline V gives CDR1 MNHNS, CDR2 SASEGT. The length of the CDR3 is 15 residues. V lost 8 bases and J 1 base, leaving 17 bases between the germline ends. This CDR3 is CASVMGGGSQETQYF. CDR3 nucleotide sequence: TGTGCCAGCGTCATGGGAGGGGGGAGCCAAGAGACCCAGTACTTC.

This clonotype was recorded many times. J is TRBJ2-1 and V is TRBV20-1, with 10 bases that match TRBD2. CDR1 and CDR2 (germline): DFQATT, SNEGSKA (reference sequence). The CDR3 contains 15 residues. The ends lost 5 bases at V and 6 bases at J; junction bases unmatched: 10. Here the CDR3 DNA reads TGCAGTGCTGGGATCGGGACTAGCGCCGGCAATGAGCAGTTCTTC. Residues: CSAGIGTSAGNEQFF.

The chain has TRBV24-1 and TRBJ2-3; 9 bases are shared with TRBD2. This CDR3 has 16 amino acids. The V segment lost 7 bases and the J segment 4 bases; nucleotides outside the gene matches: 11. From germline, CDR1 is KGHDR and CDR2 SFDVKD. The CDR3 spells CATRTERGDSPDTQYF. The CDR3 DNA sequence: TGTGCCACCAGGACCGAGCGGGGGGATTCCCCAGATACGCAGTATTTT.

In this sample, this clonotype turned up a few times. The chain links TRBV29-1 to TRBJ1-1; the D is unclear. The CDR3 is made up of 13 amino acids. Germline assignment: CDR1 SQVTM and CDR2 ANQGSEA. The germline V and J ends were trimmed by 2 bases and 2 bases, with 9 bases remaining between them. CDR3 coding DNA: TGCAGCGTTGAACCAGGTCAAAACACTGAAGCTTTCTTT. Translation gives CSVEPGQNTEAFF. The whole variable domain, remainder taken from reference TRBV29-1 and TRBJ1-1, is SAVISQKPSRDICQRGTSLTIQCQVDSQVTMMFWYRQQPGQSLTLIATANQGSEATYESGFVIDKFPISRPNLTFSTLTVSNMSPEDSSIYLCSVEPGQNTEAFFGQGTRLTVV.

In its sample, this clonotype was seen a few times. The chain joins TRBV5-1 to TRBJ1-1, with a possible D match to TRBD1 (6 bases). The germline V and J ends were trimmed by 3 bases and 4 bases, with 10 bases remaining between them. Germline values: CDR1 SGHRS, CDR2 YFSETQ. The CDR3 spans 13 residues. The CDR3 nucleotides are TGCGCCAGCAGCTCAGAGGGGGGCACTGAAGCTTTCTTT. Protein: CASSSEGGTEAFF.

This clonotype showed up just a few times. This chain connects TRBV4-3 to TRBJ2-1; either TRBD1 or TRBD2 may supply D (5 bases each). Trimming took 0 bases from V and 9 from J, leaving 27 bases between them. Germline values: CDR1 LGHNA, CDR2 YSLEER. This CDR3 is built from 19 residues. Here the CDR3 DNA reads TGCGCCAGCAGCCAAGAGGTACCTCGAATTAGGGCTTCTGGGGGTGAGCAGTTCTTC. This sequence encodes CASSQEVPRIRASGGEQFF.

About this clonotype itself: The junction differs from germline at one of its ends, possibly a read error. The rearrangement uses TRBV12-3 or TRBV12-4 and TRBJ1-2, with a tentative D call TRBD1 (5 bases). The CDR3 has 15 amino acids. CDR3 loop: CASSSMQGDAYGHTF. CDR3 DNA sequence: TGTGCCAGCAGCTCCATGCAGGGTGACGCCTATGGCCACACCTTC.

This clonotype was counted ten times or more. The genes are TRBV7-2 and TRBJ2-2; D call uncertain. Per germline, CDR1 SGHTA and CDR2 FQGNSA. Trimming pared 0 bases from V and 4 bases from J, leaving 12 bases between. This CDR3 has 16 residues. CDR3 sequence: CASSLAPGPATGELFF. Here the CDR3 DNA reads TGTGCCAGCAGCTTAGCCCCGGGCCCCGCCACCGGGGAGCTGTTTTTT.